This TCR beta chain was captured by sequencing in a study of T cells in Graves' hyperthyroidism and ophthalmopathy. Germline V gene sequence: CDR1 SGHRS, CDR2 YFSETQ. Between the trimmed V and J ends, which lost 4 bases and 6 bases, there was a span of 8 bases. The CDR3 runs 11 residues. Many counts were recorded for this clonotype. What it binds is unknown. The diagnoses drew upon clinical symptoms, serum thyroxine and TRAb, thyroid ultrasound and orbital computed tomography. Amplification of TCR beta CDR3 regions used RNA as the template. The HTBI set primed first-round TCR CDR3 RT-PCR. From the multiplex PCR reads, TCRdb called clonotypes with MiXCR, one entry per CDR3 protein. The repertoire consists of 450,000 to 700,000 distinct CDR3 sequences, with 40% to 55% occurring once and the leading ten covering 19%. Study findings and constraints: Most thyroid clonotypes that were expanded above 0.001 also turned up in blood. Stable hyperthyroidism was separated from ophthalmopathy by a model based on 13 V-J features.

This clonotype was obtained from an adult woman with Graves' disease, either hyperthyroidism or ophthalmopathy (not recorded which). The chain recombines TRBV5-1 with TRBJ2-7, with a weak D call TRBD2 (5 bases). Sequencing used peripheral blood or thyroid tissue (not recorded which). CDR3 loop: CASSEGIEQYF. The CDR3 DNA reads as TGCGCCAGCAGCGAGGGCATCGAGCAGTACTTC.